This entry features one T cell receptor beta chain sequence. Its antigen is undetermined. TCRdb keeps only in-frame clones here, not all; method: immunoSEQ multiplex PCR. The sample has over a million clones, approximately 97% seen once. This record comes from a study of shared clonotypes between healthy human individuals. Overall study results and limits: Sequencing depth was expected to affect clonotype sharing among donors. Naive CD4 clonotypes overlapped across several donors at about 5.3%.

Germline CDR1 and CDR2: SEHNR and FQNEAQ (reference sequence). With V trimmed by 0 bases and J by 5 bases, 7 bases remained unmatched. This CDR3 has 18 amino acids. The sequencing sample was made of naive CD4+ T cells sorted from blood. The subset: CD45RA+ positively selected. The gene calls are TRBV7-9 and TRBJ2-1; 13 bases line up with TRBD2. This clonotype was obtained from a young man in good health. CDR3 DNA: TGTGCCAGCAGCTTAGCGACTAGCGGGAGGCTGAGGGACAATGAGCAGTTCTTC. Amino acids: CASSLATSGRLRDNEQFF.